This T cell receptor (beta chain) was found in a study of blood T cells in healthy people across ages. Study-wide results and caveats: No conclusive comparison of naive versus antigen-experienced cells was possible with unsorted PBMCs.

The CDR3 has 13 residues. The germline V and J ends were trimmed by 6 bases and 2 bases, with 13 bases remaining between them. Germline CDR1 is DFQATT and CDR2 is SNEGSKA (reference sequence). The people who gave samples were healthy Caucasians from Russia, aged roughly 6 to 100. For every donor, a draw yielded around 9.4 milliliters of peripheral blood. Primers used in a second PCR of roughly 6 to 12 cycles were a sample-barcoded 5' primer and a J-beta primer mix. Each cDNA molecule carried a tag from a template-switch adaptor that contained 12 random nucleotides. From the 5' RACE reads, TCRdb called clonotypes with MiXCR, one entry per CDR3 protein. Among over 1,300,000 distinct CDR3 sequences, approximately 63% were seen once, and the ten largest hold about 6.7%. With regard to this clonotype: What it binds is not known.

The material sequenced was blood. This TCR came from a man between 18 and 29 years old in good health. The V gene is TRBV20-1, the J gene TRBJ1-2; D is perhaps TRBD1 (5 bases). CDR3 residues: CSANRLSNYGYTF. CDR3 nucleotide sequence: TGCAGTGCAAACAGGCTTTCGAACTATGGCTACACCTTC.